The 11 T cell receptor beta chains below come from one sample, sequenced in a study of T cell responses to AZD1222 COVID-19 vaccine. The protocol was immunoSEQ multiplex PCR, while the TCRdb copy is restricted to in-frame clones and leaves out a portion. Of 100,000 to 150,000 clones listed, about nine tenths were seen once; the top ten hold about 7.1%. Sequenced here: peripheral blood, sampled on day 0 of AZD1222 vaccination. All receptors come from an adult in good health.

This chain connects TRBV27 to TRBJ2-1, with 9 nucleotides matching TRBD1. CDR1 and CDR2 (germline): MNHEY, SMNVEV (reference sequence). This CDR3 is 17 amino acids long. J gave up 3 bases and V 2 bases, and 8 bases lay outside the gene matches. CDR3 residues: CASSLGTGLRSYNEQFF. CDR3 sequence (DNA): TGTGCCAGCAGTTTAGGGACAGGGCTCAGGAGCTACAATGAGCAGTTCTTC.

The gene calls are TRBV3-1 (or the pseudogene TRBV3-2) and TRBJ1-5; D call uncertain. Trimming left V 0 bases short and J 10 bases short, with 10 bases between. CDR1 LGHDT and CDR2 YNNKEL come from the germline V gene (reference sequence). The CDR3 totals 13 residues. The chain's CDR3 is CASSQDRLGPQHF. In nucleotides, the CDR3 is TGTGCCAGCAGCCAAGATCGGCTCGGACCCCAGCATTTT.

This chain uses TRBV5-4 with TRBJ2-7; no definite D call. With 0 bases removed from V and 6 bases from J, the gap between germline ends came to 10 bases. This CDR3 comprises 13 residues. CDR1 and CDR2 from the germline V gene are SGHNT and YYREEE (reference sequence). CDR3 residues: CASSLGVVGEQYF. In nucleotides, the CDR3 is TGTGCCAGCAGCTTGGGGGTGGTGGGCGAGCAGTACTTC.

This chain joins TRBV6-2 or TRBV6-3 and TRBJ1-5; D is perhaps TRBD1 (5 bases). V lost 2 bases and J 1 base, leaving 27 bases between the germline ends. CDR3 size: 21 residues. The germline V gene encodes CDR1 MNHEY and CDR2 SVGEGT. The CDR3 spells CASSYPNDGRRGYRSNQPQHF. CDR3 sequence (DNA): TGTGCCAGCAGTTACCCTAACGACGGACGGAGGGGTTATAGGAGCAATCAGCCCCAGCATTTT.

The gene calls are TRBV2 and TRBJ2-7; D ambiguous. The germline V and J ends were trimmed by 4 bases and 5 bases, with 6 bases remaining between them. The CDR3 is made up of 11 amino acids. In germline, CDR1 is SNHLY, CDR2 FYNNEI. Here the CDR3 DNA reads TGTGCCAGCAGTGTCAGTGACGAGCAGTACTTC. It is translated as CASSVSDEQYF. Full variable domain (outside the CDR3, taken from reference TRBV2 and TRBJ2-7): EPEVTQTPSHQVTQMGQEVILRCVPISNHLYFYWYRQILGQKVEFLVSFYNNEISEKSEIFDDQFSVERPDGSNFTLKIRSTKLEDSAMYFCASSVSDEQYFGPGTRLTVT.

The chain couples TRBV4-3 to TRBJ2-7; D is ambiguous. Germline V CDR1 and CDR2: LGHNA, YSLEER. V gave up 1 base and J gave up 4 bases, with 8 bases separating them. This CDR3 is 13 amino acids long. The CDR3 nucleotides read TGCGCCAGCAGCCAAGGGTCCGGGTACGAGCAGTACTTC. This codes for CASSQGSGYEQYF.

J is TRBJ1-5 and V is TRBV19, with D maybe TRBD1 (5 bases). CDR3 length: 15 residues. Trimming pared 5 bases from V and 6 bases from J, leaving 17 bases between. In germline, CDR1 is LNHDA, CDR2 SQIVND (reference sequence). Here the CDR3 DNA reads TGTGCCAGTAGTCTAACCGGGACGAAGATTCAGCCCCAGCATTTT. Protein: CASSLTGTKIQPQHF.

The chain employs TRBV7-2 and TRBJ1-1; D remains unclear. The germline V and J ends were trimmed by 4 bases and 0 bases, with 6 bases remaining between them. Germline V CDR1 and CDR2: SGHTA, FQGNSA. The CDR3 consists of 13 residues. The CDR3 reads CASSSHMNTEAFF. In nucleotides, the CDR3 is TGTGCCAGCAGCTCACACATGAACACTGAAGCTTTCTTT. Looking up the rest from reference TRBV7-2 and TRBJ1-1 gives the full variable domain: GAGVSQSPSNKVTEKGKDVELRCDPISGHTALYWYRQSLGQGLEFLIYFQGNSAPDKSGLPSDRFSAERTGGSVSTLTIQRTQQEDSAVYLCASSSHMNTEAFFGQGTRLTVV.

This clone was found a few times. The CDR3 DNA reads as TGTGCCAGCAGTTCCTATTACGAGCAGTACTTC. It encodes CASSSYYEQYF. V and J are TRBV27 and TRBJ2-7; D call uncertain. The CDR3 covers 11 residues. V was trimmed by 4 bases and J by 4 bases, leaving 5 bases between them. Germline V CDR1 and CDR2: MNHEY, SMNVEV (reference sequence).

V usage is TRBV2 and J usage is TRBJ2-1; 7 nucleotides agree with TRBD2. The CDR3 has 14 residues. Germline values: CDR1 SNHLY, CDR2 FYNNEI. Trimming took 9 bases from V and 6 from J; bases not matched to a gene: 11. The CDR3 nucleotides read TGTGCCAGTACCGGGACTACCCCCCGCAATGAGCAGTTCTTC. It encodes CASTGTTPRNEQFF.

The chain carries TRBV11-1 and TRBJ2-4; D remains unclear. CDR1 is SGHAT and CDR2 is FQDESV in the germline V gene (reference sequence). This CDR3 spans 15 amino acids. Trimming cost V 5 bases and J 6 bases, with 17 bases left between them. CDR3 protein: CASSQSLQSGNIQYF. DNA of the CDR3: TGTGCCAGCAGCCAAAGTCTCCAATCCGGAAACATTCAGTACTTC.